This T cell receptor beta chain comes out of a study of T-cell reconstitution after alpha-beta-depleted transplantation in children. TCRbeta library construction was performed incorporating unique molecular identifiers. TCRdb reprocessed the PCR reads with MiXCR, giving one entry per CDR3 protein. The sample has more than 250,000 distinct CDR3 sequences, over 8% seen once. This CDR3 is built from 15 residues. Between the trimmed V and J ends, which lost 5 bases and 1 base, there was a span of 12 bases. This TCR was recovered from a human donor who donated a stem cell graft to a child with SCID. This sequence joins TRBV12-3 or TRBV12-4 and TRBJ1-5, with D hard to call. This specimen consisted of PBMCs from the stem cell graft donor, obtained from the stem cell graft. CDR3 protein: CASSTENRSNQPQHF. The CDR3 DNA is TGTGCCAGCAGTACGGAGAATAGGAGCAATCAGCCCCAGCATTTT.